The rows below give T cell receptor beta chains drawn from one sample of a study of T cell clonotyping in hematopoietic cell transplantation. Data came from immunoSEQ multiplex PCR; TCRdb stores just in-frame clones and leaves some out. The repertoire consists of over 9,500 clones, with approximately 90% occurring once and the leading ten covering around 0.8%. The sample taken for sequencing was peripheral blood mononuclear cells. The receptors come from a woman aged 50 to 60 in good health. Some clones in this sample may be carry-over from other donors' samples. Both conserved end residues are part of each CDR3. D genes are given only for firm matches. Rows give clone size only sometimes, using once, few, many, or a class for an expanded clone.

>TRBV5-6|.|TRBJ2-6|.
TGTGCCAGCAGCTACTGGACAGCGTTGCCCTCTGGGGCCAACGTCCTGACTTTC
CASSYWTALPSGANVLTF
>TRBV6-6|.|TRBJ2-1|.
TGTGCCAGCAGTTACGCCACTGATGAGCAGTTCTTC
CASSYATDEQFF
>TRBV4-1|.|TRBJ2-1|.
TGCGCCAGCAGCCAAAGCGGCAATGAGCAGTTCTTC
CASSQSGNEQFF
>TRBV10-3|.|TRBJ2-1|.
TGTGCCATCAGTGGACAAAATGAGCAGTTCTTC
CAISGQNEQFF
>TRBV11-2|.|TRBJ1-1|.
TGTGCCAGCAGCTTAGACTTGACCCGAGAAGCTTTCTTT
CASSLDLTREAFF
>TRBV14|.|TRBJ1-5|TRBD1
TGTGCCAGCAGCCTGACAGGGGGGCAGCCCCAGCATTTT
CASSLTGGQPQHF
>TRBV6-1|.|TRBJ2-7|.
TGTGCCAGCAGTGAAGCCGTAGGGTACGAGCAGTACTTC
CASSEAVGYEQYF
>TRBV4-3|few|TRBJ2-2|TRBD2
TGCGCCAGCAGCCAAGACGTTGGGGGGGAGGGTTTAACCGGGGAGCTGTTTTTT
CASSQDVGGEGLTGELFF
>TRBV29-1|.|TRBJ2-1|TRBD2
TGCAGCGTTGAAGTACAAAATAGCGGGGGGGCTTACAATGAGCAGTTCTTC
CSVEVQNSGGAYNEQFF
>TRBV2|.|TRBJ1-5|.
TGTGCCAGCAGTGAATTCCGTACAGGGAATCAGCCCCAGCATTTT
CASSEFRTGNQPQHF
>TRBV4-3|.|TRBJ1-6|.
TGCGCCAGCAGCCAGGATGGGGCGGCTAATTCACCCCTCCACTTT
CASSQDGAANSPLHF
>TRBV5-1|once|TRBJ2-7|.
TGCGCCAGCAGCCCGGGACGCCGCCTGGACGAGCAGTACTTC
CASSPGRRLDEQYF
>TRBV9|.|TRBJ2-7|TRBD2
TGTGCCAGCAGCCCCGGGACTAGTTCACGCGAGCAGTACTTC
CASSPGTSSREQYF
>TRBV4-3|.|TRBJ1-5|.
TGCGCCAGCAGCCAAGATCATAGGGGGGCTGGCAATCAGCCCCAGCATTTT
CASSQDHRGAGNQPQHF
>TRBV5-1|once|TRBJ1-4|.
TGCGCCAGCAAACCGGGAGCTATAAATGAAAAACTGTTTTTT
CASKPGAINEKLFF
>TRBV11-2|.|TRBJ1-4|.
TGTGCCAGCAGTTACAATGTGCCTAATGAAAAACTGTTTTTT
CASSYNVPNEKLFF
>TRBV27|.|TRBJ1-1|.
TGTGCCAGCAGTTCCCCCCGGGCCACGCGAGCTTTCTTT
CASSSPRATRAFF
>TRBV27|.|TRBJ1-2|TRBD1
TGTGCCAGCAGTTTGGGAACGACAGGGATCTATGGCTACACCTTC
CASSLGTTGIYGYTF
>TRBV10-3|.|TRBJ2-3|.
TGTGCCATCAGTGAGTCGGGGCTAGATACGCAGTATTTT
CAISESGLDTQYF
>TRBV2|.|TRBJ2-2|.
TGTGCCAGCAATCCGGGGACCGGGGAGCTGTTTTTT
CASNPGTGELFF
>TRBV28|.|TRBJ1-2|.
TGTGCCAGCAGTTATTCAGCCGTCTATGGCTACACCTTC
CASSYSAVYGYTF
>TRBV20-1|.|TRBJ1-1|.
TGCAGGGGTTCTATGAACACTGAAGCTTTCTTT
CRGSMNTEAFF
>TRBV6-5|once|TRBJ1-6|.
TGTGCCAGCAGTTTGCGGGGGAATAATTCACCCCTCCACTTT
CASSLRGNNSPLHF
>TRBV6-6|.|TRBJ1-4|.
TGTGCCAGCAGTTGGGGAGCAGGGAGGGATGAAAAACTGTTTTTT
CASSWGAGRDEKLFF
>TRBV4-1|.|TRBJ1-2|.
TGCGCCAGCAGCCAAGAACAGGGTTACCCCTATGGCTACACCTTC
CASSQEQGYPYGYTF
>TRBV27|.|TRBJ2-3|.
TGTGCCAGCAGTGGGGGCTTTTTACGCACAGATACGCAGTATTTT
CASSGGFLRTDTQYF
>TRBV19|once|TRBJ1-5|.
TGTGCCAGTAGTTCCCGGGACGGAGGCCTCAATCAGCCCCAGCATTTT
CASSSRDGGLNQPQHF
>TRBV5-4|.|TRBJ1-2|.
TGTGCCAGCAGCTTGGAGAAAGGATGGAACTATGGCTACACCTTC
CASSLEKGWNYGYTF
>TRBV15|.|TRBJ1-6|.
TGTGCCACCAGCAGAGTGATTAGGGATAATTCACCCCTCCACTTT
CATSRVIRDNSPLHF
>TRBV6-1|.|TRBJ2-7|.
TGTGCCAGCAGGTCGGCAGTTAACTCCTACGAGCAGTACTTC
CASRSAVNSYEQYF
>TRBV2|.|TRBJ1-4|.
TGTGCCAGCACGATCCTGGACAAACCAACTAATGAAAAACTGTTTTTT
CASTILDKPTNEKLFF